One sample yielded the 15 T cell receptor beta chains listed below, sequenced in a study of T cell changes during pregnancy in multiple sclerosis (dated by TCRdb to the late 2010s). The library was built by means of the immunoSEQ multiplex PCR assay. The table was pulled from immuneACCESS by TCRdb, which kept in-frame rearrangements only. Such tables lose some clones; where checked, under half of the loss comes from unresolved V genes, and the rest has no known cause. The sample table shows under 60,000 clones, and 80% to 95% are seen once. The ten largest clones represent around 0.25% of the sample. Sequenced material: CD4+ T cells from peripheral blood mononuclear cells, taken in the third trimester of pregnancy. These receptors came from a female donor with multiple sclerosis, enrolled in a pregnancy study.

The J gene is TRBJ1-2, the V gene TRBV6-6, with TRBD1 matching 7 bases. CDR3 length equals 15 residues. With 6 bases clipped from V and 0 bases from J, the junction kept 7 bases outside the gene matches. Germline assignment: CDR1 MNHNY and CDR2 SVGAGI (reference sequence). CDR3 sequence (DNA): TGTGCCAGCAGCGAAGGGACAGCCCCTAACTATGGCTACACCTTC. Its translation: CASSEGTAPNYGYTF.

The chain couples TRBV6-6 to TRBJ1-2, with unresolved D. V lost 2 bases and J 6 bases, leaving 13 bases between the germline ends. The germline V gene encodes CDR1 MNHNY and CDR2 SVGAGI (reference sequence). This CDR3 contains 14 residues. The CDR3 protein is CASSYDSGVDGYTF. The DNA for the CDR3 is TGTGCCAGCAGTTACGACTCCGGGGTCGATGGCTACACCTTC.

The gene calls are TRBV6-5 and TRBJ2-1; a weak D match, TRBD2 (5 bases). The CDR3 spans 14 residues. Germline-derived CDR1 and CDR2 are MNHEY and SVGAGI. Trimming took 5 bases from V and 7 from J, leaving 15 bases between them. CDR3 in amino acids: CASSPFAGGNEQFF. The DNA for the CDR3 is TGTGCCAGCAGTCCGTTTGCGGGTGGGAATGAGCAGTTCTTC.

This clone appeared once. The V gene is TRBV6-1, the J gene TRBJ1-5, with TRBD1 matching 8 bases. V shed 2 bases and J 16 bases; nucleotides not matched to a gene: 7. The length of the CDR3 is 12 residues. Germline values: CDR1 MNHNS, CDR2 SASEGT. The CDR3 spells CASSETGGKGHF. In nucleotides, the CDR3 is TGTGCCAGCAGTGAAACAGGGGGTAAGGGACATTTT.

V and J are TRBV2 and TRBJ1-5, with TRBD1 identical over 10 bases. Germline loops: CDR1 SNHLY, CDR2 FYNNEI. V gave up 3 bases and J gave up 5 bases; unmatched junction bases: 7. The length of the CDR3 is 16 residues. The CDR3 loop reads CASSDHRDRGHQPQHF. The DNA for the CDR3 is TGTGCCAGCAGTGACCACCGGGACAGGGGACATCAGCCCCAGCATTTT.

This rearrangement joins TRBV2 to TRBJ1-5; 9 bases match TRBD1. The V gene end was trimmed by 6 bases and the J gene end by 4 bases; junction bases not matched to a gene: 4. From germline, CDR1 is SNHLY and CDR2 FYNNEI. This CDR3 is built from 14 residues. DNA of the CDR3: TGTGCCAGCAGCGGACAGGGGCGGAATCAGCCCCAGCATTTT. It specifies CASSGQGRNQPQHF. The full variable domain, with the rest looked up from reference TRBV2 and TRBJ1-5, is EPEVTQTPSHQVTQMGQEVILRCVPISNHLYFYWYRQILGQKVEFLVSFYNNEISEKSEIFDDQFSVERPDGSNFTLKIRSTKLEDSAMYFCASSGQGRNQPQHFGDGTRLSIL.

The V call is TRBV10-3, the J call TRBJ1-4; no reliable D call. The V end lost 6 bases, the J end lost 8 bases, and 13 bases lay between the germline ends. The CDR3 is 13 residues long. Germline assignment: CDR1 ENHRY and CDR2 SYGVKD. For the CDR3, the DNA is TGTGCCATCAGCGGGAAACCGGGGGAAAAACTGTTTTTT. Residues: CAISGKPGEKLFF.

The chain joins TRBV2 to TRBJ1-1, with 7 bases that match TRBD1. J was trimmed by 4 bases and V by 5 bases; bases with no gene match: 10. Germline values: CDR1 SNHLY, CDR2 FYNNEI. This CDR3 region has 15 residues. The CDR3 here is CASSPTATGRTEAFF. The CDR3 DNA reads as TGTGCCAGCAGTCCTACTGCGACAGGGCGCACTGAAGCTTTCTTT.

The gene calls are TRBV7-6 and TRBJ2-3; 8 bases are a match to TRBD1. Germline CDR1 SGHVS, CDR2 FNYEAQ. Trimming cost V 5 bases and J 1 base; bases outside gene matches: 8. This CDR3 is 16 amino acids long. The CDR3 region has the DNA TGTGCCAGCAGCGCTCGACAGGGGTGGGGCACAGATACGCAGTATTTT. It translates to CASSARQGWGTDTQYF.

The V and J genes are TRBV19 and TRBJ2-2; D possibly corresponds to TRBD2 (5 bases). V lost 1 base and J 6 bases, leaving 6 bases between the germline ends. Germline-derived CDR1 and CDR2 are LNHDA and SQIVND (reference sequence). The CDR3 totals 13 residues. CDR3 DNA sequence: TGTGCCAGTAGTATAGCTAGCCCCGGGGAGCTGTTTTTT. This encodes CASSIASPGELFF.

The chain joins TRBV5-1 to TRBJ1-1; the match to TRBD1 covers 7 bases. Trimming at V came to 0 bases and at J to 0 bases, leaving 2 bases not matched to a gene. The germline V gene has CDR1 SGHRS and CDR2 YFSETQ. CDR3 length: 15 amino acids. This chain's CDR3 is CASSLEGQVNTEAFF. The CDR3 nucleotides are TGCGCCAGCAGCTTGGAAGGACAGGTGAACACTGAAGCTTTCTTT. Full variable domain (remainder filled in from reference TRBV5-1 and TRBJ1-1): KAGVTQTPRYLIKTRGQQVTLSCSPISGHRSVSWYQQTPGQGLQFLFEYFSETQRNKGNFPGRFSGRQFSNSRSEMNVSTLELGDSALYLCASSLEGQVNTEAFFGQGTRLTVV.

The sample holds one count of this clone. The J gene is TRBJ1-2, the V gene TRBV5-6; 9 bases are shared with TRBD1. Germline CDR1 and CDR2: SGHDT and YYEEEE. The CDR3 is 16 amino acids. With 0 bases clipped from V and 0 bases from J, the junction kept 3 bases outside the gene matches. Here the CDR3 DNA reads TGTGCCAGCAGCTTGGGGAGACAGGGGGCTAACTATGGCTACACCTTC. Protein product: CASSLGRQGANYGYTF.

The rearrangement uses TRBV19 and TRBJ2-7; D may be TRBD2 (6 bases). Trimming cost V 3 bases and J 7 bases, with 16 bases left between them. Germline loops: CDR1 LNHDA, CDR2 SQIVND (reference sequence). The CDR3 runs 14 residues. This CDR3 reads CASSMIAASGEQYF. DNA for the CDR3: TGTGCCAGTAGTATGATAGCGGCGAGTGGGGAGCAGTACTTC.

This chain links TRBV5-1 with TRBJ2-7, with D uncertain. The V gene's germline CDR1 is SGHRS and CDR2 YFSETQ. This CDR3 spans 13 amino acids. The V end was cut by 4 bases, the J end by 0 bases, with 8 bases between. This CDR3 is CASSPLSSYEQYF. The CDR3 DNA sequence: TGCGCCAGCAGCCCCCTCAGCTCCTACGAGCAGTACTTC. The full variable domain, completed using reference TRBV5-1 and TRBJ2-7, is KAGVTQTPRYLIKTRGQQVTLSCSPISGHRSVSWYQQTPGQGLQFLFEYFSETQRNKGNFPGRFSGRQFSNSRSEMNVSTLELGDSALYLCASSPLSSYEQYFGPGTRLTVT.

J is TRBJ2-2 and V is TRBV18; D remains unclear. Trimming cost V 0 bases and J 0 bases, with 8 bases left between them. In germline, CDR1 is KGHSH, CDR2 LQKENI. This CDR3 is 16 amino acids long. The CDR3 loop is CASSPPAETNTGELFF. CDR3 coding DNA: TGTGCCAGCTCACCACCGGCTGAAACGAACACCGGGGAGCTGTTTTTT.